This T cell receptor beta chain is drawn from a study of T-cell memory formation after mild COVID-19. Findings and caveats of the study: There were some responding clones in pre-infection memory, which suggested that cross-reactive memory had joined.

CDR1 and CDR2 from the germline V gene are LGHDT and YNNKEL (reference sequence). Trimming pared 7 bases from V and 10 bases from J, leaving 11 bases between. There are 11 residues in the CDR3. 5'RACE primed from the constant segment yielded TCR alpha and TCR beta cDNA libraries bearing sample barcodes and UMIs. TCRdb used MiXCR to reprocess the 5' RACE reads, holding one entry per CDR3 protein. The table lists approximately 250,000 distinct CDR3 sequences, roughly 17% of them singletons, with 22% in the top ten. This clonotype was recorded a few times. Its antigen is unidentified. The TCR was taken from a man aged 18 to 30 who had mild COVID-19 (a few samples of this study predate the infection). Cell type and time point are not known. The chain recombines TRBV3-1 with TRBJ2-4; D gene uncertain. Sample: PBMCs or a T cell subset sorted from them (not recorded which). CDR3 coding DNA: TGTGCCAGCACCCGGGTCGGAATTCAGTACTTC. Translating it yields CASTRVGIQYF. Combining the CDR3 with reference TRBV3-1 and TRBJ2-4 gives the whole variable domain DTAVSQTPKYLVTQMGNDKSIKCEQNLGHDTMYWYKQDSKKFLKIMFSYNNKELIINETVPNRFSPKSPDKAHLNLHINSLELGDSAVYFCASTRVGIQYFGAGTRLSVL.